These 31 T cell receptor beta chains share one sample of origin, sequenced in a study of cytomegalovirus exposure and HLA in healthy donors. In the PCR, 60 Vbeta and 13 Jbeta primers were used. Produced via immunoSEQ multiplex PCR; TCRdb's table is partial and in-frame only. The data show 210,000 or so clones, approximately 84% seen once. The sequenced sample consisted of PBMCs. The source of these receptors is a woman in her thirties or forties in good health and CMV-seronegative.

The chain joins TRBV4-2 to TRBJ1-2; D not resolved. Germline CDR1 is LGHNA and CDR2 is YNFKEQ. The CDR3 contains 14 residues. Between the trimmed V and J ends, which lost 5 bases and 4 bases, there was a span of 14 bases. This CDR3 reads CASSSPKPSYGYTF. The CDR3 DNA reads TGTGCCAGCAGCTCCCCTAAACCAAGCTATGGCTACACCTTC.

The rearrangement joins TRBV2 to TRBJ2-5; tentative D call: TRBD2 (5 bases). This CDR3 comprises 13 residues. Per the germline V gene, CDR1 is SNHLY and CDR2 is FYNNEI. Trimming shortened V by 7 bases and J by 4 bases, and 13 bases separated the two germline ends. DNA for the CDR3: TGTGCCAGCACCACTACCCGGGGAGAGACCCAGTACTTC. Encoded protein: CASTTTRGETQYF.

J is TRBJ2-5 and V is TRBV9, with 8 bases matching TRBD1. Losses at the gene ends were 1 base for V and 5 bases for J; bases not matched to a gene: 4. This CDR3 has 14 amino acids. Germline CDR1 is SGDLS and CDR2 is YYNGEE. CDR3 in DNA: TGTGCCAGCAGCGTACGGACAGGGAGGGAGACCCAGTACTTC. Amino acids: CASSVRTGRETQYF. The whole variable domain, remainder taken from reference TRBV9 and TRBJ2-5, is DSGVTQTPKHLITATGQRVTLRCSPRSGDLSVYWYQQSLDQGLQFLIQYYNGEERAKGNILERFSAQQFPDLHSELNLSSLELGDSALYFCASSVRTGRETQYFGPGTRLLVL.

The chain couples TRBV18 to TRBJ2-3; tentative D call: TRBD2 (5 bases). CDR1 is KGHSH and CDR2 is LQKENI in the germline V gene. The CDR3 consists of 13 residues. With 6 bases removed from V and 4 bases from J, the gap between germline ends came to 11 bases. CDR3 in DNA: TGTGCCAGCTCCCTGACCGGGGCAGATACGCAGTATTTT. Translation: CASSLTGADTQYF.

The J gene is TRBJ2-1, the V gene TRBV7-9; TRBD2 matches 9 bases. Per the germline V gene, CDR1 is SEHNR and CDR2 is FQNEAQ (reference sequence). After removal of 3 bases from V and 9 bases from J, the junction contained 6 bases not matched to a gene. The CDR3 sequence is 14 residues long. The CDR3: CASSLGLASGEQFF. CDR3 nucleotide sequence: TGTGCCAGCAGCTTGGGACTAGCTTCAGGTGAGCAGTTCTTC.

This chain connects TRBV7-8 to TRBJ2-1, with TRBD2 matching over 13 bases. Germline CDR1 is SGHVS and CDR2 is FQNEAQ. This CDR3 comprises 17 residues. V gave up 0 bases and J gave up 7 bases; unmatched junction bases: 6. The CDR3 reads CASSLAPLAGGGNEQFF. CDR3 bases: TGTGCCAGCAGCTTAGCGCCACTAGCGGGGGGGGGAAATGAGCAGTTCTTC.

In nucleotides, the CDR3 is TGTGCCAGCAGTACGCCGACAGTACAAGAGACCCAGTACTTC. Amino acid sequence: CASSTPTVQETQYF. The rearrangement uses TRBV28 and TRBJ2-5; a possible D gene is TRBD1 (5 bases). Trimming took 5 bases from V and 2 from J, leaving 12 bases between them. The CDR3 covers 14 residues. Per germline, CDR1 MDHEN and CDR2 SYDVKM.

The V call is TRBV7-2, the J call TRBJ2-7, with 7 bases lining up with TRBD1. CDR3 length: 14 amino acids. The germline CDR1 and CDR2 sequences are SGHTA and FQGNSA. The V and J ends lost 5 bases and 4 bases, in that order; junction bases with no gene match: 8. The CDR3 region is CASSPRQGGYEQYF. The CDR3 coding sequence is TGTGCCAGCAGCCCGAGACAGGGTGGGTACGAGCAGTACTTC.

The CDR3 sequence: CASSGTVYQPQHF. CDR3 nucleotides: TGTGCCAGCAGCGGGACAGTCTATCAGCCCCAGCATTTT. This chain uses TRBV2 with TRBJ1-5, with 7 bases matching TRBD1. This CDR3 is built from 13 residues. Germline lookup yields CDR1 SNHLY and CDR2 FYNNEI. The V gene end was trimmed by 6 bases and the J gene end by 5 bases; junction bases not matched to a gene: 4.

This clone was counted only a few times. The J gene is TRBJ1-4, the V gene TRBV28, with 10 bases that match TRBD1. J lost 5 bases, V lost 6 bases, and 6 bases had no gene match. The CDR3 extends over 15 amino acids. Germline V gene lookup returns CDR1 MDHEN and CDR2 SYDVKM. The chain's CDR3 is CASSAWDRGNEKLFF. The CDR3 DNA follows: TGTGCCAGCAGCGCCTGGGACAGGGGAAATGAAAAACTGTTTTTT.

Turning to this clone: The same CDR3 can be traced to other DNA sequences in this sample. V and J are TRBV5-1 and TRBJ2-3; 8 positions agree with TRBD2. The CDR3 spans 15 residues. Germline V gene sequence: CDR1 SGHRS, CDR2 YFSETQ. J was trimmed by 3 bases and V by 2 bases; bases with no gene match: 5. The CDR3 protein is CASSFSGGLTDTQYF. CDR3 sequence (DNA): TGCGCCAGCAGCTTCTCGGGGGGGCTGACAGATACGCAGTATTTT.

The chain links TRBV10-1 to TRBJ2-2; the D is unclear. V was pared by 6 bases and J by 2 bases, with 7 bases between. This CDR3 is built from 13 residues. The germline V gene has CDR1 WNHNN and CDR2 SYGVQD (reference sequence). This CDR3 reads CASSASNTGELFF. The CDR3 DNA reads as TGCGCCAGCAGCGCCAGTAACACCGGGGAGCTGTTTTTT.

This clone was seen only a few times. The V call is TRBV6-5, the J call TRBJ1-1, with 7 bases that match TRBD1. V lost 8 bases to trimming and J lost 6 bases; unmatched junction nucleotides: 6. Looked up from germline, CDR1 is MNHEY and CDR2 is SVGAGI. The CDR3 totals 12 residues. CDR3: CASQTGSAEAFF. The DNA for the CDR3 is TGTGCCAGCCAGACAGGGTCCGCTGAAGCTTTCTTT.

V usage is TRBV14 and J usage is TRBJ2-7; D gene ambiguous. Germline V gene data show CDR1 as SGHDN and CDR2 as FVKESK. The CDR3 is 14 amino acids. The ends were cut back, 4 bases at V and 0 bases at J, with 10 bases in the middle. CDR3 in amino acids: CASSPLGFSYEQYF. Written as DNA, the CDR3 is TGTGCCAGCAGCCCACTCGGTTTCTCCTACGAGCAGTACTTC.

The J gene is TRBJ1-2, the V gene TRBV2, with D tentatively TRBD1 (5 bases). Germline V gives CDR1 SNHLY, CDR2 FYNNEI. V gave up 8 bases and J gave up 4 bases, with 20 bases separating them. The CDR3 contains 15 residues. CDR3 DNA: TGTGCCAGCTATGGACAAGGCGATAGGGGCTATGGCTACACCTTC. This encodes CASYGQGDRGYGYTF.

This clone was observed a single time. The rearrangement links TRBV5-4 to TRBJ1-2; 7 nucleotides agree with TRBD1. The CDR3 covers 14 residues. V was pared by 7 bases and J by 5 bases, with 11 bases of the junction left unmatched. Germline CDR1 SGHNT, CDR2 YYREEE (reference sequence). The CDR3 reads CASVRSGTEYGYTF. As DNA, the CDR3 is TGTGCCAGCGTCCGCTCCGGGACAGAGTATGGCTACACCTTC.

The rearrangement joins TRBV28 to TRBJ1-6; weak D call: TRBD1 (5 bases). Germline assignment: CDR1 MDHEN and CDR2 SYDVKM. Trimming stripped 7 bases from V and 7 bases from J, with 17 bases between. This CDR3 contains 15 residues. CDR3 sequence reads: CASTDQGLSNSPLHF. The CDR3, as DNA: TGTGCCAGCACCGACCAGGGTCTGTCGAATTCACCCCTCCACTTT.

Concerning this clone itself: The CDR3 does not end in the conserved phenylalanine or tryptophan, so this is likely a read error. It is unclear where the CDR3 begins or ends on the DNA, so no DNA is shown, and the CDR3 is as TCRdb lists it. The V and J genes are TRBV2 and TRBJ1-1; the table's D call TRBD1 went unverified against the DNA. The CDR3 is 11 residues long, ends included. CDR1 SNHLY and CDR2 FYNNEI come from the germline V gene. The CDR3 loop reads CASSEARGPSI.

This clone has only a few counts. This chain's CDR3 is CASSQGLARGSEQFF. CDR3 DNA sequence: TGCGCCAGCAGCCAAGGATTGGCCAGGGGCAGTGAGCAGTTCTTC. The chain has TRBV4-3 and TRBJ2-1; tentatively, D is TRBD1 (6 bases). Germline V gene sequence: CDR1 LGHNA, CDR2 YSLEER. V shed 1 base and J shed 9 bases, with 16 bases lying between them. The CDR3 runs to 15 residues.

The CDR3 DNA sequence: TGTGCCAGCAGCTTACAGGGCGGCCAGCCCCAGCATTTT. This gives the protein CASSLQGGQPQHF. The chain uses TRBV7-2 and TRBJ1-5; TRBD1 might be the D (5 bases). Germline V CDR1 and CDR2: SGHTA, FQGNSA. The CDR3 has 13 amino acids. V lost 2 bases, J lost 7 bases, and 9 bases lay in between.

Only one count was recorded for this clone. The J gene is TRBJ1-6, the V gene TRBV9; D remains unclear. This CDR3 spans 13 amino acids. CDR1 is SGDLS and CDR2 is YYNGEE in the germline V gene. Trimming shortened V by 7 bases and J by 7 bases, and 12 bases separated the two germline ends. As DNA, the CDR3 is TGTGCCAGCGCCCGGGAGAAAAATTCACCCCTCCACTTT. Translation gives CASAREKNSPLHF.

This clone was recorded once. The genes are TRBV6-5 and TRBJ1-6; 8 bases match TRBD1. This CDR3 has 15 residues. The trim removed 3 bases at V and 8 bases at J, leaving 6 bases unmatched. The germline V gene encodes CDR1 MNHEY and CDR2 SVGAGI. The CDR3 loop is CASSYRTGSHSPLHF. In DNA form, the CDR3 reads TGTGCCAGCAGTTATCGGACAGGGAGTCATTCACCCCTCCACTTT.

The chain joins TRBV6-1 to TRBJ2-7, with D possibly matching TRBD1 (6 bases). The germline V gene has CDR1 MNHNS and CDR2 SASEGT. Between the trimmed V and J ends, which lost 2 bases and 7 bases, there was a span of 18 bases. The CDR3 spans 15 residues. The CDR3 loop reads CASSETWGQGVEQYF. Here the CDR3 DNA reads TGTGCCAGCAGTGAAACTTGGGGGCAGGGAGTTGAGCAGTACTTC.

The V gene is TRBV6-4, the J gene TRBJ2-3; D is unclear. The germline gives CDR1 MRHNA, CDR2 SNTAGT. The CDR3 is 13 residues long. V lost 0 bases and J 4 bases, leaving 5 bases between the germline ends. The CDR3 bases are TGTGCCAGCAGTGACTCTCGGGCAGATACGCAGTATTTT. It translates to CASSDSRADTQYF.

This rearrangement joins TRBV4-2 to TRBJ1-4, with D possibly TRBD1 on 5 matching bases. Trimming stripped 2 bases from V and 0 bases from J, with 13 bases between. This CDR3 comprises 17 residues. The V gene's germline CDR1 is LGHNA and CDR2 YNFKEQ. The CDR3 DNA is TGTGCCAGCAGCCAAAGGGACGGGGGAGCAACTAATGAAAAACTGTTTTTT. Translated, it gives CASSQRDGGATNEKLFF.

The chain combines TRBV7-9 with TRBJ2-2; D may be TRBD2 (6 bases). The V and J ends lost 5 bases and 5 bases respectively, with 15 bases between them. CDR3 length equals 15 residues. The V gene's germline CDR1 is SEHNR and CDR2 FQNEAQ (reference sequence). CDR3 nucleotides: TGTGCCAGCAGCAAGGAGGGATTAGGTACCGGGGAGCTGTTTTTT. Amino acid sequence: CASSKEGLGTGELFF.

The chain employs TRBV30 and TRBJ2-5; 7 nucleotides line up with TRBD1. The J call is in doubt because the DNA end fits TRBJ2-7 better. This CDR3 spans 14 amino acids. The germline gives CDR1 GTSNPN, CDR2 SVGIG (reference sequence). CDR3 coding DNA: TGTGCCTGGAGTGTTGGGACAGCTTCGAACGAGCAGTACTTC. Translation: CAWSVGTASNEQYF.

The chain links TRBV7-9 to TRBJ2-2; D is undetermined. V shed 4 bases and J shed 8 bases, with 8 bases lying between them. Germline V gene lookup returns CDR1 SEHNR and CDR2 FQNEAQ (reference sequence). This CDR3 has 12 amino acids. CDR3 loop: CASSSGRGELFF. Written as DNA, the CDR3 is TGTGCCAGCAGCTCAGGCAGGGGGGAGCTGTTTTTT.

The V gene is TRBV7-9, the J gene TRBJ2-5; D not certain. The V gene lost 5 bases and the J gene lost 0 bases, with 10 bases spanning the gap. The CDR3 spans 14 residues. Looked up from germline, CDR1 is SEHNR and CDR2 is FQNEAQ (reference sequence). In nucleotides, the CDR3 is TGTGCCAGCAGCCCGCAGGTGTACCAAGAGACCCAGTACTTC. This codes for CASSPQVYQETQYF. The full variable domain, its missing parts supplied by reference TRBV7-9 and TRBJ2-5, is DTGVSQNPRHKITKRGQNVTFRCDPISEHNRLYWYRQTLGQGPEFLTYFQNEAQLEKSRLLSDRFSAERPKGSFSTLEIQRTEQGDSAMYLCASSPQVYQETQYFGPGTRLLVL.

This rearrangement joins TRBV6-6 to TRBJ2-5, with 7 bases aligning to TRBD1. The DNA end favors TRBJ2-7, so the J call may be wrong. CDR3 length equals 15 residues. Germline loops: CDR1 MNHNY, CDR2 SVGAGI (reference sequence). The CDR3 protein is CASSYGQGDSYEQYF. The DNA of the CDR3 is TGTGCCAGCAGTTACGGGCAGGGGGATTCCTACGAGCAGTACTTC.

CDR3 region: CASSLGASGTSTDTQYF. CDR3 DNA sequence: TGCGCCAGCAGCTTGGGTGCTAGCGGAACTAGCACAGATACGCAGTATTTT. J is TRBJ2-3 and V is TRBV5-1; 7 bases are a match to TRBD2. The V gene's germline CDR1 is SGHRS and CDR2 YFSETQ. The CDR3 has 17 residues. The trim removed 0 bases at V and 0 bases at J, leaving 7 bases unmatched.